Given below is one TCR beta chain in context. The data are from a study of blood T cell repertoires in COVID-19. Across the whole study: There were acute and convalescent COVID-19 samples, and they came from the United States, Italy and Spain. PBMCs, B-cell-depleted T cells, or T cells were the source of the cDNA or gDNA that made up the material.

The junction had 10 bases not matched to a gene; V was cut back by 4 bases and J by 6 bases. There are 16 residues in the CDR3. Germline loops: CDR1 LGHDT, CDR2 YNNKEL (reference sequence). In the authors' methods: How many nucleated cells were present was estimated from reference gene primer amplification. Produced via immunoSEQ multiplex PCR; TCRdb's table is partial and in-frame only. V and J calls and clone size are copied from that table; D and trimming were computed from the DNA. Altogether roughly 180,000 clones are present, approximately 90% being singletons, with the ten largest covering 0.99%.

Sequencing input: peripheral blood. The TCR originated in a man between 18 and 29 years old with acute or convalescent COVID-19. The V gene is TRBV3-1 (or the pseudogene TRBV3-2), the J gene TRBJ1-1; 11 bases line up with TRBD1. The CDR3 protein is CASSPLFGQGAAEAFF. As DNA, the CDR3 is TGTGCCAGCAGCCCCCTCTTCGGACAGGGGGCGGCTGAAGCTTTCTTT.